Listed here are 17 T cell receptor beta chains from one sample, sequenced in a study of read filtering for tumor transcriptome and immune sequencing. This library used roughly 0.4 ug RNA and molecular barcoded adaptors spanning alpha/delta and beta/gamma chains. A single record per CDR3 protein comes from TCRdb applying MiXCR to the reads. The sample contains tens of thousands of distinct CDR3 sequences, 20% to 25% of which appear only once. Sequencing was done on a sample of a population of CD138-negative cells sorted from bone marrow. The receptors were gathered from a donor aged 40 or older with multiple myeloma.

This clonotype showed up just a few times. The gene calls are TRBV29-1 and TRBJ1-1; no firm D call. The length of the CDR3 is 12 residues. Germline V gene data show CDR1 as SQVTM and CDR2 as ANQGSEA. The V end lost 6 bases, the J end lost 1 base, and 9 bases lay between the germline ends. The CDR3 bases are TGCAGCGTGTCAGTACGGAACACTGAAGCTTTCTTT. Amino acid sequence: CSVSVRNTEAFF.

At least ten counts were recorded for this clonotype. A junction end diverges from the germline sequence, so it may reflect a read error. V gene TRBV4-1 combines with J gene TRBJ2-1; 7 bases agree with TRBD2. The CDR3 has 16 amino acids. Germline-derived CDR1 and CDR2 are MGHRA and YSYEKL. The CDR3 loop is CASSQGFLAAYNEQFF. DNA for the CDR3: TGTGCCAGCAGCCAAGGTTTTCTAGCGGCTTACAATGAGCAGTTCTTC.

This clonotype was seen ten or more times. The V call is TRBV11-3, the J call TRBJ2-1; D assignment may be TRBD1 or TRBD2 (5 bases each). The CDR3 has 11 residues. Trimming took 0 bases from V and 11 from J, leaving 5 bases between them. CDR1 is SGHNT, CDR2 YENEEA, per germline. Here the CDR3 DNA reads TGTGCCAGCAGCTTAGAGGGACAGCAGTTCTTC. This translates into CASSLEGQQFF.

This clonotype was picked up a small number of times. The rearrangement joins TRBV5-1 to TRBJ1-5; weak D call: TRBD1 (5 bases). The CDR3 has 14 amino acids. V was trimmed by 3 bases and J by 4 bases, leaving 11 bases between them. Per germline, CDR1 SGHRS and CDR2 YFSETQ. The CDR3: CASSSVGGNQPQHF. CDR3 sequence (DNA): TGCGCCAGCAGCTCGGTTGGGGGTAATCAGCCCCAGCATTTT.

This clonotype appeared many times. V and J are TRBV2 and TRBJ2-6, with D hard to call. CDR3 length: 14 amino acids. Germline values: CDR1 SNHLY, CDR2 FYNNEI. V lost 6 bases to trimming and J lost 0 bases, with 6 bases between them. CDR3 region: CASSPRSGANVLTF. CDR3 coding DNA: TGTGCCAGCAGCCCACGCTCTGGGGCCAACGTCCTGACTTTC.

This clonotype has ten or more counts. The chain carries TRBV29-1 and TRBJ2-1; D unresolved. Trimming removed 0 bases at V and 8 bases at J, with 8 bases between. The CDR3 has 12 amino acids. Germline lookup yields CDR1 SQVTM and CDR2 ANQGSEA. The CDR3 region has the DNA TGCAGCGTTGAAGATCTAAGGGATGAGCAGTTCTTC. It is translated as CSVEDLRDEQFF.

The chain is built from TRBV19 and TRBJ2-7; 9 nucleotides align to TRBD1. This CDR3 is 17 amino acids long. Trimming at V came to 5 bases and at J to 2 bases, leaving 13 bases not matched to a gene. Per germline, CDR1 LNHDA and CDR2 SQIVND (reference sequence). The CDR3 spells CASSLKTGTGFPYEQYF. The CDR3 nucleotides read TGTGCCAGTAGTCTCAAGACCGGGACAGGGTTCCCCTACGAGCAGTACTTC.

This clonotype showed up many times. The V and J genes are TRBV6-5 and TRBJ2-2; D is possibly TRBD1 (6 bases). The CDR3 spans 13 residues. The germline V gene has CDR1 MNHEY and CDR2 SVGAGI. The V and J ends lost 6 bases and 4 bases respectively, with 9 bases between them. CDR3 DNA: TGTGCCAGCAGGAAAGGGGGCACCGGGGAGCTGTTTTTT. Protein sequence: CASRKGGTGELFF.

This clonotype was counted ten times or more. V and J are TRBV12-3 or TRBV12-4 and TRBJ1-1, with 7 positions matching TRBD1. Unmatched junction bases numbered 4, after V lost 4 bases and J lost 2 bases. CDR3 length: 14 amino acids. CDR3: CASSWQGVNTEAFF. The CDR3 DNA is TGTGCCAGCAGTTGGCAGGGGGTTAACACTGAAGCTTTCTTT.

This clonotype was detected only a few times. The rearrangement uses TRBV29-1 and TRBJ1-2, with 8 bases that match TRBD1. The V gene end was trimmed by 7 bases and the J gene end by 6 bases; junction bases not matched to a gene: 13. The CDR3 has 14 amino acids. The V gene's germline CDR1 is SQVTM and CDR2 ANQGSEA. CDR3 sequence reads: CSAMSAGGLDGYTF. In DNA form, the CDR3 reads TGCAGCGCCATGTCGGCAGGGGGCTTGGATGGCTACACCTTC.

In its sample, this clonotype was seen a few times. The V gene is TRBV5-5, the J gene TRBJ1-5; weak D call: TRBD1 (5 bases). This CDR3 is built from 15 residues. V dropped 0 bases and J dropped 0 bases, with 7 bases sitting between them. CDR1 and CDR2 (germline): SGHKS, YYEKEE (reference sequence). Here the CDR3 DNA reads TGTGCCAGCAGCTTGGACAGGAATAGCAATCAGCCCCAGCATTTT. This sequence encodes CASSLDRNSNQPQHF.

About this clonotype itself: No conserved phenylalanine or tryptophan ends this CDR3, so it is likely a read error. The DNA is omitted, as the CDR3 cannot be located on it reliably, and the CDR3 follows TCRdb's listing. The V call is TRBV7-9, the J call TRBJ2-1; TRBD2 is taken as the D call from the table, unchecked against the DNA. The CDR3 totals 17 residues, both ends included. CDR1 and CDR2 (germline): SEHNR, FQNEAQ (reference sequence). The CDR3 sequence is CASSLARPIGLGNEQSS.

This clonotype was picked up many times. The chain employs TRBV29-1 and TRBJ2-7; 9 bases are a match to TRBD2. The V segment lost 1 base and the J segment 7 bases; nucleotides outside the gene matches: 5. Germline-derived CDR1 and CDR2 are SQVTM and ANQGSEA. The length of the CDR3 is 13 residues. The CDR3: CSVEGLAGPEQYF. In nucleotides, the CDR3 is TGCAGCGTTGAAGGGCTAGCGGGACCGGAGCAGTACTTC.

This clonotype was detected ten times or more. J is TRBJ2-5 and V is TRBV28; a weak D match, TRBD2 (5 bases). Germline assignment: CDR1 MDHEN and CDR2 SYDVKM. The CDR3 runs to 14 residues. The V end was cut by 7 bases, the J end by 5 bases, with 17 bases between. The CDR3 sequence is CASTTIAGSETQYF. CDR3 nucleotides: TGTGCCAGCACCACCATTGCTGGGAGTGAGACCCAGTACTTC. Based on the CDR3 plus reference TRBV28 and TRBJ2-5, the full variable domain is DVKVTQSSRYLVKRTGEKVFLECVQDMDHENMFWYRQDPGLGLRLIYFSYDVKMKEKGDIPEGYSVSREKKERFSLILESASTNQTSMYLCASTTIAGSETQYFGPGTRLLVL.

The table lists this clonotype with many counts. The chain couples TRBV6-2 or TRBV6-3 to TRBJ1-4; the D is unclear. V dropped 0 bases and J dropped 0 bases, with 14 bases sitting between them. The CDR3 covers 18 residues. Germline V gene sequence: CDR1 MNHEY, CDR2 SVGEGT. The CDR3 DNA reads TGTGCCAGCAGTTACTCTGGACGGACGATTGCAACTAATGAAAAACTGTTTTTT. Protein: CASSYSGRTIATNEKLFF.

The sample holds one count of this clonotype. V gene TRBV29-1 combines with J gene TRBJ1-5; 8 bases align to TRBD1. V was pared by 5 bases and J by 4 bases, with 4 bases of the junction left unmatched. CDR1 is SQVTM, CDR2 ANQGSEA, per germline. The CDR3 consists of 13 residues. The CDR3 region is CSVSGGANQPQHF. CDR3 DNA: TGCAGCGTTTCAGGGGGCGCGAATCAGCCCCAGCATTTT.

This chain joins TRBV12-3 or TRBV12-4 and TRBJ2-3; 7 bases match TRBD1. V gave up 5 bases and J gave up 4 bases; unmatched junction bases: 6. The length of the CDR3 is 14 residues. DNA for the CDR3: TGTGCCAGCAGTAACCGAGGGGGCCCAGATACGCAGTATTTT. Its translation is CASSNRGGPDTQYF.